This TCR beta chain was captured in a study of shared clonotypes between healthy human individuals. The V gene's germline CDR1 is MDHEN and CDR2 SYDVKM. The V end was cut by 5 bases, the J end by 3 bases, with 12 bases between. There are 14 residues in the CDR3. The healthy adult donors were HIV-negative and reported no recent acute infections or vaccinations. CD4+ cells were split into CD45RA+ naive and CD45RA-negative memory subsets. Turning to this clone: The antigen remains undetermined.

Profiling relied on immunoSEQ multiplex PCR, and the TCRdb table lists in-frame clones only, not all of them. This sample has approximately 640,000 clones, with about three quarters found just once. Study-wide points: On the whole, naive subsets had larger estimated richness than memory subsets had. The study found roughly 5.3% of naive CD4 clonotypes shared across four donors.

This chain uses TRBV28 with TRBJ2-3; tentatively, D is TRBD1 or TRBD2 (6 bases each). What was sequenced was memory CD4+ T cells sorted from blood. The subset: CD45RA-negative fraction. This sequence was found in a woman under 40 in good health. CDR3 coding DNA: TGTGCCAGCAGTCCGGGGGCGCATACAGATACGCAGTATTTT. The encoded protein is CASSPGAHTDTQYF. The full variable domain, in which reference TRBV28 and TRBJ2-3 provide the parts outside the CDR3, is DVKVTQSSRYLVKRTGEKVFLECVQDMDHENMFWYRQDPGLGLRLIYFSYDVKMKEKGDIPEGYSVSREKKERFSLILESASTNQTSMYLCASSPGAHTDTQYFGPGTRLTVL.